This record looks at one T cell receptor (beta chain) sequence and its context. The antigen remains undetermined. Other DNA variants within this sample encode the same CDR3. The ends were cut back, 0 bases at V and 6 bases at J, with 15 bases in the middle. The CDR3 consists of 16 residues. Germline CDR1 reads SGHRS; CDR2 reads YFSETQ. Exclusion of a patient followed from autoimmune disease history or systemic immunosuppression. Baseline, cycle 4 day 1, and cycle 7 day 1 were the blood sampling points. Generated by immunoSEQ multiplex PCR, the TCRdb table keeps only in-frame clones and is missing some. Among over 20,000 clones listed, roughly 77% were seen once. This specimen belongs to a study of OX40 agonist ivuxolimab in advanced cancers. Study-wide results and caveats: Both CD4+ and CD8+ T cell populations in blood had undergone clonal expansion by week 6 at 0.1 to 3.0 mg/kg. Several nonresponders also turned out to have low normalized T-cell clonal expansion.

The specimen comprised CD4+ or CD8+ T cells sorted from blood, sampled in a trial of the OX40 agonist ivuxolimab. The chain is built from TRBV5-1 and TRBJ2-2, with D possibly TRBD2 on 5 matching bases. This sequence was found in an adult with an advanced solid tumor such as melanoma, head and neck, liver or kidney cancer. The CDR3 spells CASSLDPLTGAGELFF. For the CDR3, the DNA is TGCGCCAGCAGCTTGGACCCGCTAACCGGGGCCGGGGAGCTGTTTTTT. The full variable domain, with the rest looked up from reference TRBV5-1 and TRBJ2-2, is KAGVTQTPRYLIKTRGQQVTLSCSPISGHRSVSWYQQTPGQGLQFLFEYFSETQRNKGNFPGRFSGRQFSNSRSEMNVSTLELGDSALYLCASSLDPLTGAGELFFGEGSRLTVL.